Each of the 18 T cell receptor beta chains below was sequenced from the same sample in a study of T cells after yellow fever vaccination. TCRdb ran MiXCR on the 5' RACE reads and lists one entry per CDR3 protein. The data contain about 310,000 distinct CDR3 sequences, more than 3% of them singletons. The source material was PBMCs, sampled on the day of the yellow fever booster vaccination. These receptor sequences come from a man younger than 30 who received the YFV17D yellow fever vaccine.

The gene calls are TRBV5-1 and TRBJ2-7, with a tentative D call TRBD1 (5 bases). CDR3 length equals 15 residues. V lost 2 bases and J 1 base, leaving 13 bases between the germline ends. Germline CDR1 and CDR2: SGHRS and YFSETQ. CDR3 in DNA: TGCGCCAGCAGCTTCCCAGGGCATCCGTCCTACGAGCAGTACGTC. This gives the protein CASSFPGHPSYEQYV.

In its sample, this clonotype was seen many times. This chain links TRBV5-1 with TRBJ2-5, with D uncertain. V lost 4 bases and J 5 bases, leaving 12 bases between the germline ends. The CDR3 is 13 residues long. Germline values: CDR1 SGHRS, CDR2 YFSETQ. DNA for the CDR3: TGCGCCAGCAGCAGCTCGCCTAGGGAGACCCAGTACTTC. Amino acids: CASSSSPRETQYF.

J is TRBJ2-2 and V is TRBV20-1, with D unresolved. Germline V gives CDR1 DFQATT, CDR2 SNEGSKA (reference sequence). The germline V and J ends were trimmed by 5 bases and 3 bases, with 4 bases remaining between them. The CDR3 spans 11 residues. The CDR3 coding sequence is TGCAGTGCTGAGTACACCGGGGAGCTGTTTTTT. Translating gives CSAEYTGELFF.

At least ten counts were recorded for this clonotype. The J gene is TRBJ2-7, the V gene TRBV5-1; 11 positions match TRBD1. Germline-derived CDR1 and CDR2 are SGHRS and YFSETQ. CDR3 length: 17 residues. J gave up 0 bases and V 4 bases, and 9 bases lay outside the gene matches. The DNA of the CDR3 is TGCGCCAGCAGCCCCGGGGGGACAGGGGGGAGCTCCTACGAGCAGTACTTC. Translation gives CASSPGGTGGSSYEQYF.

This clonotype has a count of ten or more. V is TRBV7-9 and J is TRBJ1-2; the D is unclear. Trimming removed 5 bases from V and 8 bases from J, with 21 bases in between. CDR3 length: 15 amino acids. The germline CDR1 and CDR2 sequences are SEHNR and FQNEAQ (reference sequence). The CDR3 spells CASSHPTDRPLGYTF. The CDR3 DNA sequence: TGTGCCAGCAGCCACCCAACAGACCGGCCCCTCGGCTACACCTTC.

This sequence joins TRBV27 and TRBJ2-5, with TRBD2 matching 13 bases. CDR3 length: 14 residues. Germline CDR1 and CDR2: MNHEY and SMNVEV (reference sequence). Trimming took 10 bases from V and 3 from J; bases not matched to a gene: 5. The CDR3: CATWGLAGKETQYF. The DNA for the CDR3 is TGTGCCACCTGGGGACTAGCGGGGAAAGAGACCCAGTACTTC.

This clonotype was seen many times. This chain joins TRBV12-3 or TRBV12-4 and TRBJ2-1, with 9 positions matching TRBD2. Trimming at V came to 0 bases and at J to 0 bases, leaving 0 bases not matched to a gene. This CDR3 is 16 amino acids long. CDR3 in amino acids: CASSLARGGSYNEQFF. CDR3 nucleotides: TGTGCCAGCAGTTTAGCGCGGGGGGGCTCCTACAATGAGCAGTTCTTC.

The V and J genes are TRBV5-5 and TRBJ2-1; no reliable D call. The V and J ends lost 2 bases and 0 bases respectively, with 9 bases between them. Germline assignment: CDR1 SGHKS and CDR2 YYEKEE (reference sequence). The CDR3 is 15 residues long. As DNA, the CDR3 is TGTGCCAGCAGCTTCGTACAGCACTCCTACAATGAGCAGTTCTTC. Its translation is CASSFVQHSYNEQFF.

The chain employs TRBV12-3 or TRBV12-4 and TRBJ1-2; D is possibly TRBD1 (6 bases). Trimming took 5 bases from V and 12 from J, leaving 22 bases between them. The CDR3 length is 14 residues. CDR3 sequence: CASSTGTARSMHTF. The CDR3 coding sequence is TGTGCCAGCAGTACAGGGACGGCAAGATCGATGCACACCTTC.

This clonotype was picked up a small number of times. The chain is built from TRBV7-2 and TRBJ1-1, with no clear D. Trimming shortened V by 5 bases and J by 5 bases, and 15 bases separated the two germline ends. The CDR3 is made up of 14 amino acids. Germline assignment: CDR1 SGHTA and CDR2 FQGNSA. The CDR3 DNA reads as TGTGCCAGCAGCCCAATTCGCTCTTGGACTGAAGCTTTCTTT. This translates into CASSPIRSWTEAFF.

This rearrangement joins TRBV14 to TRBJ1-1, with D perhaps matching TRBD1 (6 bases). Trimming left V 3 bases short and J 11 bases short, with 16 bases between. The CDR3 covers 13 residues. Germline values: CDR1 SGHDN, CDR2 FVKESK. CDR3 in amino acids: CASSQAWGQRAFF. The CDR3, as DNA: TGTGCCAGCAGCCAGGCTTGGGGACAAAGGGCTTTCTTT.

The chain's CDR3 is CASSSAGTGEDEQFF. The CDR3 coding sequence is TGCGCCAGCAGCTCCGCCGGGACAGGGGAAGATGAGCAGTTCTTC. The gene calls are TRBV5-1 and TRBJ2-1, with 10 bases lining up with TRBD1. CDR1 and CDR2 from the germline V gene are SGHRS and YFSETQ. With 3 bases clipped from V and 8 bases from J, the junction kept 8 bases outside the gene matches. The CDR3 covers 15 residues.

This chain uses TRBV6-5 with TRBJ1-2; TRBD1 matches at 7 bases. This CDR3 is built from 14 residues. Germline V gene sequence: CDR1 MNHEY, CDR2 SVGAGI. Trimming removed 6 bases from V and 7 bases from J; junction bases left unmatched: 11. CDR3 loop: CASRKPQGRAGYTF. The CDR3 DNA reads TGTGCCAGCAGAAAACCACAGGGGCGGGCTGGCTACACCTTC.

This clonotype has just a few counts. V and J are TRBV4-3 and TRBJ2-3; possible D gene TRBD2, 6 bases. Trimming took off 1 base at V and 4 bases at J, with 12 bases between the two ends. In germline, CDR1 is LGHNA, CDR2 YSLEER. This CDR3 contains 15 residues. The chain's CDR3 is CASSQARRGSDTQYF. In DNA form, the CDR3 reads TGCGCCAGCAGCCAAGCTAGACGGGGGTCAGATACGCAGTATTTT.

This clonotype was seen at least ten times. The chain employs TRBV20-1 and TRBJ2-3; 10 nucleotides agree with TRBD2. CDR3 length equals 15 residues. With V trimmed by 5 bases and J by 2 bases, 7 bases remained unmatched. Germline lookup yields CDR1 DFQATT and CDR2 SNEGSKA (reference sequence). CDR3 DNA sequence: TGCAGTGCTCTCGGACTAGCGGCATACACAGATACGCAGTATTTT. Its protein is CSALGLAAYTDTQYF.

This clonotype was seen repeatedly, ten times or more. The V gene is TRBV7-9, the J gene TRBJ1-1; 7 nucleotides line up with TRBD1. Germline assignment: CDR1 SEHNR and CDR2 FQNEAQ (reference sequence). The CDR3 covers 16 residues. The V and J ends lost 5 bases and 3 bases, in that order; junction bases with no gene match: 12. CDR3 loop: CASSPSGTAIHTEAFF. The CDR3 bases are TGTGCCAGCAGCCCCAGCGGGACAGCCATACACACTGAAGCTTTCTTT.

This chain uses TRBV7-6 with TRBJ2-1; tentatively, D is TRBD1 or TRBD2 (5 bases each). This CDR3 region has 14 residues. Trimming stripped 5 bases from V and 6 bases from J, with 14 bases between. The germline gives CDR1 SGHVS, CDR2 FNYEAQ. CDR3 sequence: CASSDRDQGNEQFF. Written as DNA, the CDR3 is TGTGCCAGCAGCGACCGGGACCAAGGCAATGAGCAGTTCTTC.

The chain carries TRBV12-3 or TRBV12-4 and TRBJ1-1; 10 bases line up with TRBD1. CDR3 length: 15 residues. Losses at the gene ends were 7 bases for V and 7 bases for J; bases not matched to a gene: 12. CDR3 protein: CASTRPEGTGVEAFF. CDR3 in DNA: TGTGCCAGCACCCGTCCCGAGGGGACAGGGGTTGAAGCTTTCTTT.